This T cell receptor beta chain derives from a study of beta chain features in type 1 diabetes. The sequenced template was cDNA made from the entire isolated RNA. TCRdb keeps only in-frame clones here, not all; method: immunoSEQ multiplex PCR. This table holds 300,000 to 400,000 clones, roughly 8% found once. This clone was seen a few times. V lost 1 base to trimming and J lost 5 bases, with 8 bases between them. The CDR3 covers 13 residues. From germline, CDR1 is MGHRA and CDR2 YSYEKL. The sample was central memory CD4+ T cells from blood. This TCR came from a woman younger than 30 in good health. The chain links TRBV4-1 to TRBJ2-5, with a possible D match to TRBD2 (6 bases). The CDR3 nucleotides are TGCGCCAGCAGCCAAGTTGGGGGGGAGACCCAGTACTTC. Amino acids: CASSQVGGETQYF.